These 26 T cell receptor beta chains were all obtained from the same sample, sequenced in a study of blood T cells in healthy people across ages. Through a sample-barcoded 5' primer and a J-beta primer mix, a second PCR was run for 7 to 11 cycles. In TCRdb, the 5' RACE reads were re-called with MiXCR into one record per CDR3 protein. The sample contains more than 800,000 distinct CDR3 sequences, 25% to 35% of which appear only once. Material for sequencing was blood. These TCRs come from a woman aged 80 or over in good health.

This clonotype was seen only a few times. This sequence joins TRBV24-1 and TRBJ2-3; D is perhaps TRBD2 (7 bases). Germline CDR1 reads KGHDR; CDR2 reads SFDVKD. The CDR3 sequence is 15 residues long. Trimming removed 9 bases from V and 2 bases from J, with 17 bases in between. The CDR3 is CATEGGGEITDTQYF. CDR3 in DNA: TGTGCCACCGAGGGCGGGGGCGAGATCACAGATACGCAGTATTTT.

The chain is built from TRBV6-6 and TRBJ2-3, with D hard to call. The CDR3 has 14 residues. Trimming took 8 bases from V and 0 from J, leaving 12 bases between them. CDR1 is MNHNY and CDR2 is SVGAGI in the germline V gene (reference sequence). CDR3 bases: TGTGCCAGCGGCTACCCCGGTAGCACAGATACGCAGTATTTT. Translated, it gives CASGYPGSTDTQYF.

The chain employs TRBV6-1 and TRBJ2-7, with a tentative D call TRBD1 (5 bases). This CDR3 contains 14 residues. The ends were cut back, 3 bases at V and 1 base at J, with 10 bases in the middle. From germline, CDR1 is MNHNS and CDR2 SASEGT. CDR3 loop: CASSDERQSYEQYF. The CDR3 DNA follows: TGTGCCAGCAGTGACGAGAGACAGTCCTACGAGCAGTACTTC.

V gene TRBV14 combines with J gene TRBJ1-1; D call uncertain. Between the trimmed V and J ends, which lost 1 base and 10 bases, there was a span of 13 bases. The CDR3 extends over 13 amino acids. Per germline, CDR1 SGHDN and CDR2 FVKESK. This chain's CDR3 is CASSQGQGSRAFF. The CDR3 nucleotides read TGTGCCAGCAGCCAAGGACAAGGGTCGCGAGCTTTCTTT.

This clonotype appeared a few times. J is TRBJ2-7 and V is TRBV11-2; no clear D. The CDR3 runs to 15 residues. V was shortened by 5 bases and J by 2 bases, with 16 bases between the two germline ends. Per germline, CDR1 SGHAT and CDR2 FQNNGV. The CDR3 nucleotides are TGTGCCAGCAGCCCTCTGGTCGTGGATGCCTACGAGCAGTACTTC. The encoded protein is CASSPLVVDAYEQYF.

Worth noting for this clonotype: A read error may be the cause here, since a much bigger clone is one base away. V is TRBV7-2 and J is TRBJ1-1, with TRBD1 matching 8 bases. J lost 0 bases, V lost 2 bases, and 2 bases had no gene match. CDR1 and CDR2 (germline): SGHTA, FQGNSA. The CDR3 extends over 15 amino acids. CDR3 sequence reads: CASSLPTGVNTEAFF. DNA of the CDR3: TGTGCCAGCAGCTTACCGACAGGGGTGAACACTGAAGCTTTCTTT.

In this sample, this clonotype turned up a few times. Being one base from a much bigger clone, this may be a read error. The V and J genes are TRBV7-2 and TRBJ2-1; D is undetermined. The closer fit of TRBJ2-7 to the DNA end suggests the J call may be wrong. This CDR3 spans 15 amino acids. CDR1 SGHTA and CDR2 FQGNSA come from the germline V gene. The CDR3 here is CASSPSKSSYNEQYF. Written as DNA, the CDR3 is TGTGCCAGCAGCCCCAGTAAGAGCTCCTACAATGAGCAGTACTTC.

This clonotype was observed a handful of times. The rearrangement uses TRBV18 and TRBJ2-4; 12 bases agree with TRBD1. The J call may be incorrect, as the DNA end agrees better with TRBJ2-7. Germline CDR1 is KGHSH and CDR2 is LQKENI. The CDR3 extends over 17 amino acids. CDR3 in amino acids: CASSPGTGGDKWGEQYF. The CDR3, as DNA: TGTGCCAGCTCACCAGGGACAGGGGGCGACAAGTGGGGCGAGCAGTACTTC.

This clonotype was counted at least ten times. The genes are TRBV6-2 or TRBV6-3 and TRBJ2-7; TRBD2 agrees at 7 bases. Germline V gene lookup returns CDR1 MNHEY and CDR2 SVGEGT. V dropped 1 base and J dropped 1; count of bases not matched to a gene: 7. The CDR3 runs to 16 residues. The CDR3 DNA is TGTGCCAGCAGTTACTGGGAGGGGTCTCGATCCTACGAGCAGTACTTC. Translation: CASSYWEGSRSYEQYF.

This clonotype has a count of ten or more. The chain combines TRBV11-2 with TRBJ2-5; D is perhaps TRBD2 (5 bases). Germline lookup yields CDR1 SGHAT and CDR2 FQNNGV. Between the trimmed V and J ends, which lost 1 base and 1 base, there was a span of 10 bases. This CDR3 spans 15 amino acids. This chain's CDR3 is CASSLVGLGQETQYF. The CDR3 coding sequence is TGTGCCAGCAGCTTAGTAGGACTGGGCCAAGAGACCCAGTACTTC.

This clonotype was recorded many times. The V and J genes are TRBV7-2 and TRBJ2-1, with D tentatively TRBD1 (6 bases). The CDR3 totals 15 residues. The V end lost 1 base, the J end lost 3 bases, and 10 bases lay between the germline ends. Germline CDR1 reads SGHTA; CDR2 reads FQGNSA. The CDR3: CASSLVWTDYNEQFF. Written as DNA, the CDR3 is TGTGCCAGCAGCTTAGTCTGGACAGACTACAATGAGCAGTTCTTC.

This clonotype occurred a few times. DNA for the CDR3: TGTGCCAGCAGTTTATCGGGGCCGCTGGCTTTCTTT. This translates into CASSLSGPLAFF. The genes are TRBV12-3 or TRBV12-4 and TRBJ1-1; possible D gene TRBD1, 5 bases. CDR3 length: 12 residues. Trimming shortened V by 2 bases and J by 11 bases, and 12 bases separated the two germline ends.

This clonotype was counted many times. V usage is TRBV7-9 and J usage is TRBJ1-2, with a possible D match to TRBD1 (5 bases). CDR3 length: 13 amino acids. V lost 6 bases, J lost 3 bases, and 11 bases lay in between. Germline CDR1 reads SEHNR; CDR2 reads FQNEAQ (reference sequence). CDR3 DNA: TGTGCCAGCAGACCCGGGACGGACTATGGCTACACCTTC. This encodes CASRPGTDYGYTF.

This chain's CDR3 is CASSFPGLGVDTQYF. The CDR3 region has the DNA TGTGCCAGCAGCTTCCCCGGGCTGGGCGTGGATACGCAGTATTTT. V usage is TRBV7-2 and J usage is TRBJ2-3; D gene unclear. This CDR3 region has 15 residues. Trimming took off 3 bases at V and 6 bases at J, with 16 bases between the two ends. CDR1 and CDR2 (germline): SGHTA, FQGNSA.

This clonotype was counted between two and nine times. The chain links TRBV5-5 to TRBJ1-2; maybe TRBD1 (5 bases). CDR1 SGHKS and CDR2 YYEKEE come from the germline V gene (reference sequence). The CDR3 sequence is 14 residues long. The V end was cut by 4 bases, the J end by 4 bases, with 14 bases between. The CDR3 is CASSAAGTIYGYTF. The CDR3 DNA reads TGTGCCAGCAGCGCAGCCGGGACGATCTATGGCTACACCTTC.

Concerning this clonotype: A clone one base away is much larger, so this may be a read error. The rearrangement joins TRBV20-1 to TRBJ1-2; D is ambiguous. V lost 5 bases and J lost 0, with 16 bases in between. This CDR3 spans 15 amino acids. The germline V gene has CDR1 DFQATT and CDR2 SNEGSKA (reference sequence). The CDR3 loop is CSAATISPSNYGYTF. CDR3 sequence (DNA): TGCAGTGCTGCGACAATTAGCCCATCTAACTATGGCTACACCTTC.

This clonotype was counted at least ten times. This chain links TRBV7-2 with TRBJ2-1, with 7 bases identical to TRBD1. Trimming removed 5 bases from V and 8 bases from J; junction bases left unmatched: 6. CDR1 and CDR2 (germline): SGHTA, FQGNSA. The CDR3 extends over 13 amino acids. The CDR3 spells CASSVYRGDEQFF. The DNA for the CDR3 is TGTGCCAGCAGCGTCTACAGGGGAGATGAGCAGTTCTTC.

Notes on this clonotype: A much larger clone lies a single base off, so this may be a read error. The CDR3 spells CAGSKGCKLNEQFF. The DNA for the CDR3 is TGTGCCGGCAGCAAAGGCTGTAAACTCAATGAGCAGTTCTTC. The V and J genes are TRBV21-1 and TRBJ2-1. TRBV21-1 is assigned pseudogene status. This CDR3 contains 14 residues.

This clonotype was counted ten times or more. The rearrangement joins TRBV12-3 or TRBV12-4 to TRBJ1-2, with D unclear. V shed 2 bases and J shed 4 bases, with 14 bases lying between them. The CDR3 is 15 residues long. This CDR3 reads CASSLIPVEPYGYTF. CDR3 sequence (DNA): TGTGCCAGCAGTTTAATTCCCGTGGAACCCTATGGCTACACCTTC.

The chain uses TRBV7-2 and TRBJ2-3, with unresolved D. This CDR3 region has 12 residues. The V end was cut by 4 bases, the J end by 6 bases, with 8 bases between. Germline-derived CDR1 and CDR2 are SGHTA and FQGNSA. CDR3 nucleotide sequence: TGTGCCAGCAGCTCATTTGGGGATACGCAGTATTTT. It yields the protein CASSSFGDTQYF.

The chain has TRBV29-1 and TRBJ2-4; 7 bases line up with TRBD1. The CDR3 extends over 14 amino acids. The V gene's germline CDR1 is SQVTM and CDR2 ANQGSEA. With 0 bases clipped from V and 13 bases from J, the junction kept 12 bases outside the gene matches. CDR3 sequence reads: CSVEEPGQRLEQYF. The CDR3 DNA follows: TGCAGCGTTGAAGAACCGGGACAGCGCTTGGAGCAGTACTTC.

J is TRBJ1-1 and V is TRBV5-5, with 9 positions matching TRBD1. Germline V gives CDR1 SGHKS, CDR2 YYEKEE (reference sequence). The CDR3 extends over 15 amino acids. V shed 9 bases and J 0 bases; nucleotides not matched to a gene: 9. The CDR3 spells CATERDRDMNTEAFF. CDR3 DNA: TGTGCCACCGAAAGGGACAGGGACATGAACACTGAAGCTTTCTTT.

In its sample, this clonotype was seen many times. The gene calls are TRBV7-2 and TRBJ2-3, with 9 nucleotides matching TRBD2. Germline CDR1 reads SGHTA; CDR2 reads FQGNSA. CDR3 length: 15 amino acids. V lost 5 bases to trimming and J lost 5 bases; unmatched junction nucleotides: 8. The CDR3 loop reads CASSLIAGGQDTQYF. The CDR3 DNA follows: TGTGCCAGCAGCCTCATCGCGGGGGGGCAAGATACGCAGTATTTT.

This clonotype was observed many times. The rearrangement links TRBV20-1 to TRBJ2-3, with a possible D match to TRBD2 (5 bases). The CDR3 is 13 amino acids. Trimming removed 7 bases from V and 0 bases from J, with 11 bases in between. Germline assignment: CDR1 DFQATT and CDR2 SNEGSKA (reference sequence). As DNA, the CDR3 is TGCAGTGAAGAGGGCTTAAGCACAGATACGCAGTATTTT. Translating it yields CSEEGLSTDTQYF.

Concerning this clonotype: This sequence may be a read error, since a much larger clone differs from it by one base. Lacking the conserved final phenylalanine or tryptophan, this CDR3 likely reflects a read error. This CDR3 is CASSQDAGTSYNEQFV. DNA for the CDR3: TGCGCCAGCAGCCAAGACGCGGGGACCTCCTACAATGAGCAGTTCGTC. This chain joins TRBV4-1 and TRBJ2-1; D might be TRBD2 (6 bases). The CDR3 sequence is 16 residues long. Germline values: CDR1 MGHRA, CDR2 YSYEKL. Trimming removed 0 bases from V and 0 bases from J, with 9 bases in between.

This clonotype was seen ten or more times. The chain carries TRBV7-2 and TRBJ2-5, with a weak D call TRBD2 (6 bases). Trimming pared 5 bases from V and 4 bases from J, leaving 14 bases between. The CDR3 is 14 residues long. The germline CDR1 and CDR2 sequences are SGHTA and FQGNSA. The CDR3 nucleotides read TGTGCCAGCAGCCCCGGGACTCAGGGAGAGACCCAGTACTTC. Its protein is CASSPGTQGETQYF. Filled out from reference TRBV7-2 and TRBJ2-5, the complete variable domain reads GAGVSQSPSNKVTEKGKDVELRCDPISGHTALYWYRQSLGQGLEFLIYFQGNSAPDKSGLPSDRFSAERTGGSVSTLTIQRTQQEDSAVYLCASSPGTQGETQYFGPGTRLLVL.